The 32 T cell receptor beta chains given below trace back to one sample, sequenced in a study of CD8 T cells in Susac syndrome (dated by TCRdb to 2018 to 2020). Receptors were amplified or captured by the immunoSEQ multiplex PCR assay. RNA was extracted using the RNeasy kit, and roughly 0.5 to 1 microgram was reverse transcribed with random hexamers. TCRdb itself trimmed the public reads at Q25 with fastp, ran MiXCR and retained productive beta chains. CDR3 protein duplicates are merged, each entry listing the most common genes and DNA. For this sample the table gives around 300,000 distinct CDR3 sequences, of which around 89% were detected only once. The ten largest clones capture 0.18% of the sample. Sequenced input: CD8+ T cells from PBMCs. Every receptor here comes from a human donor with multiple sclerosis.

The chain links TRBV5-4 to TRBJ2-1; weak D call: TRBD2 (6 bases). V lost 3 bases and J lost 6, with 13 bases in between. CDR3 length equals 14 residues. Germline loops: CDR1 SGHNT, CDR2 YYREEE (reference sequence). This CDR3 is CASSSGTAPNEQFF. The CDR3 coding sequence is TGTGCCAGCAGCTCCGGGACTGCCCCCAATGAGCAGTTCTTC.

The rearrangement links TRBV6-5 to TRBJ1-3; no clear D gene. The CDR3 runs 20 residues. CDR1 and CDR2 (germline): MNHEY, SVGAGI. Trimming cost V 2 bases and J 4 bases, with 27 bases left between them. The chain's CDR3 is CASSYADRRDVGVVGNTIYF. The CDR3 region has the DNA TGTGCCAGCAGTTACGCAGATCGTAGAGACGTAGGCGTTGTGGGAAACACCATATATTTT.

This rearrangement joins TRBV28 to TRBJ1-4; 7 nucleotides match TRBD1. V lost 3 bases, J lost 7 bases, and 5 bases stayed unmatched. This CDR3 is 14 amino acids long. Per the germline V gene, CDR1 is MDHEN and CDR2 is SYDVKM. The CDR3 reads CASSFLQGREKLFF. As DNA, the CDR3 is TGTGCCAGCAGTTTTTTACAGGGGCGTGAAAAACTGTTTTTT. The full variable domain, completed using reference TRBV28 and TRBJ1-4, is DVKVTQSSRYLVKRTGEKVFLECVQDMDHENMFWYRQDPGLGLRLIYFSYDVKMKEKGDIPEGYSVSREKKERFSLILESASTNQTSMYLCASSFLQGREKLFFGSGTQLSVL.

The V gene is TRBV15, the J gene TRBJ2-3, with 7 bases that match TRBD2. The germline V gene encodes CDR1 LNHNV and CDR2 YYDKDF (reference sequence). CDR3 length equals 17 residues. V lost 0 bases to trimming and J lost 0 bases; unmatched junction nucleotides: 6. CDR3 DNA sequence: TGTGCCACCAGCAGAGAGCGGCTAGCGGCCAGCACAGATACGCAGTATTTT. Translation: CATSRERLAASTDTQYF.

This chain connects TRBV2 to TRBJ2-1; possibly TRBD1 or TRBD2 for D (5 bases each). V dropped 11 bases and J dropped 9 bases, with 14 bases sitting between them. The CDR3 loop spans 11 amino acids. Looked up from germline, CDR1 is SNHLY and CDR2 is FYNNEI. CDR3 sequence: CAAHARGEQFF. The CDR3 nucleotides read TGTGCCGCACATGCGAGGGGTGAGCAGTTCTTC.

This clonotype occurred a few times. V and J are TRBV29-1 and TRBJ2-7; 9 nucleotides line up with TRBD1. Per germline, CDR1 SQVTM and CDR2 ANQGSEA. Losses at the gene ends were 3 bases for V and 6 bases for J; bases not matched to a gene: 9. This CDR3 has 14 residues. The chain's CDR3 is CSVEGAGTGSEQYF. The CDR3 region has the DNA TGCAGCGTTGAGGGCGCCGGGACAGGGAGCGAGCAGTACTTC.

This clonotype was picked up one time. This chain links TRBV6-2 or TRBV6-3 with TRBJ2-3, with D possibly being TRBD2 (6 bases). The germline V gene has CDR1 MNHEY and CDR2 SVGEGT. This CDR3 region has 16 residues. Trimming removed 2 bases at V and 6 bases at J, with 18 bases between. CDR3 residues: CASSYPAGPLGDTQYF. The DNA for the CDR3 is TGTGCCAGCAGTTACCCAGCGGGCCCGTTGGGGGATACGCAGTATTTT.

The V gene is TRBV2, the J gene TRBJ2-3; 9 bases are a match to TRBD2. The germline V gene encodes CDR1 SNHLY and CDR2 FYNNEI. Trimming removed 8 bases from V and 7 bases from J; junction bases left unmatched: 7. There are 13 residues in the CDR3. The CDR3 sequence is CASGGRVMNTQYF. The CDR3 DNA follows: TGTGCCAGCGGCGGGAGGGTGATGAATACGCAGTATTTT.

This clonotype was seen more than once but under ten times. The chain couples TRBV5-1 to TRBJ2-7; 12 bases agree with TRBD2. The CDR3 spans 16 residues. Per germline, CDR1 SGHRS and CDR2 YFSETQ. The J segment lost 3 bases and the V segment lost 4 bases, leaving 8 bases of the junction unmatched. CDR3 in DNA: TGCGCCAGCAGCGAGAGCCTGACTAGCGGGGGCTACGAGCAGTACTTC. The encoded protein is CASSESLTSGGYEQYF.

The V call is TRBV9, the J call TRBJ2-1; D gene uncertain. V lost 0 bases and J lost 0, with 7 bases in between. CDR3 length equals 15 residues. The V gene's germline CDR1 is SGDLS and CDR2 YYNGEE. In DNA form, the CDR3 reads TGTGCCAGCAGCGTAGGAACTAACTCCTACAATGAGCAGTTCTTC. Amino acid sequence: CASSVGTNSYNEQFF.

This chain links TRBV9 with TRBJ1-3, with D possibly being TRBD1 (5 bases). Trimming cost V 4 bases and J 0 bases, with 11 bases left between them. The CDR3 sequence is 15 residues long. CDR1 and CDR2 (germline): SGDLS, YYNGEE. CDR3 amino acids: CASSTSGTSGNTIYF. The CDR3 DNA is TGTGCCAGCAGCACATCCGGGACCTCTGGAAACACCATATATTTT.

The genes are TRBV19 and TRBJ2-7; D call uncertain. With 6 bases removed from V and 4 bases from J, the gap between germline ends came to 16 bases. The CDR3 extends over 14 amino acids. The germline V gene has CDR1 LNHDA and CDR2 SQIVND (reference sequence). Written as DNA, the CDR3 is TGTGCCAGTAGCGTGGCGTCGGACGGATACGAGCAGTACTTC. This sequence encodes CASSVASDGYEQYF.

The J gene is TRBJ2-4, the V gene TRBV29-1; maybe TRBD2 (5 bases). Trimming cost V 7 bases and J 7 bases, with 17 bases left between them. CDR1 SQVTM and CDR2 ANQGSEA come from the germline V gene. The CDR3 has 13 residues. This chain's CDR3 is CSALLRVENIQYF. Here the CDR3 DNA reads TGCAGCGCTCTTCTGAGGGTTGAGAACATTCAGTACTTC.

The chain couples TRBV20-1 to TRBJ2-1; 14 nucleotides align to TRBD2. This CDR3 contains 15 residues. The ends lost 4 bases at V and 2 bases at J; junction bases unmatched: 1. The V gene's germline CDR1 is DFQATT and CDR2 SNEGSKA (reference sequence). The CDR3 DNA reads TGCAGTGCTATGACTAGCGGGAGGGCCTACAATGAGCAGTTCTTC. Its translation: CSAMTSGRAYNEQFF.

V usage is TRBV30 and J usage is TRBJ2-2; maybe TRBD1 (5 bases). Trimming cost V 3 bases and J 0 bases, with 14 bases left between them. Germline CDR1 is GTSNPN and CDR2 is SVGIG (reference sequence). The CDR3 length is 16 residues. The CDR3 sequence: CAWREDRVSNTGELFF. The DNA for the CDR3 is TGTGCCTGGAGGGAAGACAGAGTGTCGAACACCGGGGAGCTGTTTTTT.

The gene calls are TRBV27 and TRBJ2-7; D could derive from TRBD1 or TRBD2 (6 bases each). The length of the CDR3 is 13 residues. Per germline, CDR1 MNHEY and CDR2 SMNVEV (reference sequence). The ends were cut back, 5 bases at V and 4 bases at J, with 12 bases in the middle. For the CDR3, the DNA is TGTGCCAGCAGTGACCAGGGGAGGTACGAGCAGTACTTC. It specifies CASSDQGRYEQYF.

V gene TRBV27 combines with J gene TRBJ1-5, with D possibly being TRBD1 (5 bases). The ends were cut back, 2 bases at V and 0 bases at J, with 8 bases in the middle. In germline, CDR1 is MNHEY, CDR2 SMNVEV (reference sequence). The CDR3 covers 15 residues. The DNA of the CDR3 is TGTGCCAGCAGTTTAAGGCAGGGTAGCAATCAGCCCCAGCATTTT. It codes for CASSLRQGSNQPQHF.

V gene TRBV6-2 or TRBV6-3 combines with J gene TRBJ1-6; no clear D. V was clipped by 0 bases and J by 6 bases, with 6 bases between them. The germline V gene encodes CDR1 MNHEY and CDR2 SVGEGT. The CDR3 runs to 14 residues. In DNA form, the CDR3 reads TGTGCCAGCAGTTACTCGATGAGTAATTCACCCCTCCACTTT. Its translation: CASSYSMSNSPLHF.

In this sample, this clonotype turned up once. V usage is TRBV9 and J usage is TRBJ2-3; D may be TRBD2 (5 bases). The CDR3 spans 13 residues. CDR1 and CDR2 (germline): SGDLS, YYNGEE. Trimming cost V 4 bases and J 4 bases, with 10 bases left between them. CDR3 nucleotides: TGTGCCAGCAGCCCCGGACTCCCAGATACGCAGTATTTT. This translates into CASSPGLPDTQYF.

The V and J genes are TRBV6-2 or TRBV6-3 and TRBJ2-7, with D unresolved. Deletions cut 10 bases from V and 0 bases from J, with 10 bases between. This CDR3 contains 12 residues. CDR1 MNHEY and CDR2 SVGEGT come from the germline V gene. DNA for the CDR3: TGTGCCACGACGTTCTCCTCCTACGAGCAGTACTTC. Translating gives CATTFSSYEQYF.

The rearrangement uses TRBV15 and TRBJ2-1; 10 bases map to TRBD2. This CDR3 has 15 amino acids. V lost 9 bases and J lost 3; bases outside the gene matches: 8. The germline CDR1 and CDR2 sequences are LNHNV and YYDKDF (reference sequence). CDR3 bases: TGTGCCACTGCCCCGGGGACTAGCGACTACAATGAGCAGTTCTTC. It specifies CATAPGTSDYNEQFF.

V is TRBV6-7 and J is TRBJ2-5; D is possibly TRBD2 (6 bases). TRBV6-7 is sorted into the ORF group, with uncertain function. The CDR3 runs 17 residues. The ends were cut back, 0 bases at V and 3 bases at J, with 17 bases in the middle. CDR3: CASSYSADVGGKETQYF. The CDR3 DNA sequence: TGTGCCAGCAGTTACTCCGCCGACGTCGGCGGGAAAGAGACCCAGTACTTC.

This clonotype came up a few times. The chain carries TRBV27 and TRBJ2-5; no definite D call. Germline V CDR1 and CDR2: MNHEY, SMNVEV (reference sequence). The CDR3 is 11 residues long. V lost 6 bases, J lost 1 base, and 3 bases lay in between. The CDR3 reads CASRSQETQYF. CDR3 DNA sequence: TGTGCCAGCAGGTCCCAAGAGACCCAGTACTTC.

The chain has TRBV20-1 and TRBJ2-7, with D tentatively TRBD2 (6 bases). Germline V gene data show CDR1 as DFQATT and CDR2 as SNEGSKA (reference sequence). This CDR3 contains 15 residues. Trimming took 0 bases from V and 2 from J, leaving 14 bases between them. The CDR3: CSARDLAGSAYEQYF. DNA of the CDR3: TGCAGTGCTAGAGATCTCGCGGGATCGGCCTACGAGCAGTACTTC.

Here the CDR3 DNA reads TGTGCCAGCAGCTCGGGGGGTTCGAACACCGGGGAGCTGTTTTTT. Translated, it gives CASSSGGSNTGELFF. The V and J genes are TRBV9 and TRBJ2-2; 7 bases align to TRBD2. Trimming took 4 bases from V and 0 from J; bases not matched to a gene: 3. This CDR3 region has 15 residues. Germline CDR1 reads SGDLS; CDR2 reads YYNGEE.

The chain is built from TRBV20-1 and TRBJ1-1; TRBD1 aligns across 9 bases. This CDR3 spans 15 amino acids. J gave up 3 bases and V 0 bases, and 5 bases lay outside the gene matches. The germline CDR1 and CDR2 sequences are DFQATT and SNEGSKA (reference sequence). CDR3 bases: TGCAGTGCTAGAGAAATCGACAGGGGGGACACTGAAGCTTTCTTT. It encodes CSAREIDRGDTEAFF.

The chain recombines TRBV7-2 with TRBJ1-3, with 8 bases matching TRBD1. CDR1 SGHTA and CDR2 FQGNSA come from the germline V gene. The V segment lost 5 bases and the J segment 4 bases; nucleotides outside the gene matches: 10. The CDR3 covers 16 residues. CDR3 nucleotides: TGTGCCAGCAGCGAATCAACAGGGGGAGACGGAAACACCATATATTTT. Protein product: CASSESTGGDGNTIYF.

CDR3 nucleotides: TGTGCCAGCATCCGCTGGGGACAGGGGAACCTGTTTTTT. It translates to CASIRWGQGNLFF. The rearrangement links TRBV6-1 to TRBJ2-2; 10 nucleotides match TRBD1. V gave up 7 bases and J gave up 14 bases; unmatched junction bases: 10. The CDR3 sequence is 13 residues long. Germline V gene data show CDR1 as MNHNS and CDR2 as SASEGT.

The rearrangement joins TRBV29-1 to TRBJ2-7, with unresolved D. V was clipped by 7 bases and J by 0 bases, with 16 bases between them. This CDR3 region has 14 residues. The germline CDR1 and CDR2 sequences are SQVTM and ANQGSEA. The CDR3 sequence is CSGNSGDPSYEQYF. The CDR3 DNA is TGCAGCGGGAATAGTGGAGACCCCTCCTACGAGCAGTACTTC.

V is TRBV9 and J is TRBJ2-1, with D perhaps matching TRBD2 (6 bases). Trimming stripped 0 bases from V and 7 bases from J, with 14 bases between. Germline lookup yields CDR1 SGDLS and CDR2 YYNGEE. This CDR3 region has 15 residues. This chain's CDR3 is CASSVGGGAGNEQFF. In DNA, the CDR3 is TGTGCCAGCAGCGTAGGTGGGGGAGCGGGTAATGAGCAGTTCTTC.

The chain links TRBV4-3 to TRBJ2-1, with TRBD2 matching over 10 bases. V was pared by 3 bases and J by 2 bases, with 10 bases of the junction left unmatched. CDR1 is LGHNA and CDR2 is YSLEER in the germline V gene. The CDR3 is made up of 18 amino acids. The CDR3 spells CASSQALASGGAYNEQFF. For the CDR3, the DNA is TGCGCCAGCAGCCAGGCCTTGGCGAGCGGGGGGGCCTACAATGAGCAGTTCTTC.

The V and J genes are TRBV6-2 or TRBV6-3 and TRBJ2-2; D call uncertain. CDR1 and CDR2 from the germline V gene are MNHEY and SVGEGT. The CDR3 length is 11 residues. V was clipped by 8 bases and J by 6 bases, with 7 bases between them. This CDR3 is CASLEAGELFF. CDR3 in DNA: TGTGCCAGCCTCGAGGCCGGGGAGCTGTTTTTT.